The sequence of this TCR beta chain was determined in a study of identical twins. From germline, CDR1 is MDHEN and CDR2 SYDVKM. The V and J ends lost 10 bases and 4 bases respectively, with 14 bases between them. The CDR3 has 13 amino acids. TCRdb used MiXCR to reprocess the 5' RACE reads, holding one entry per CDR3 protein. The repertoire includes 1.5 million or so distinct CDR3 sequences, about 30% of them detected once, and around 0.25% sits in the top ten. Note on this clonotype: A much larger clone lies a single base off, so this may be a read error.

V usage is TRBV28 and J usage is TRBJ2-1; D uncertain. The clonotype originates from a newborn girl in good health. Input material: cord blood. CDR3 sequence: CANSPDGYNEQFF. The DNA for the CDR3 is TGTGCCAACAGCCCCGACGGATACAATGAGCAGTTCTTC.